Listed below are T cell receptor beta chains from one sample, sequenced in a study of T-cell memory formation after mild COVID-19. TCRdb independently ran MiXCR on the 5' RACE reads; one entry per CDR3 protein. The sample records 350,000 to 500,000 distinct CDR3 sequences, less than 25% being singletons. Material: PBMCs or a T cell subset sorted from them (not recorded which). These receptors were obtained from an adult woman who had mild COVID-19 (a few samples of this study predate the infection). Cell type and time point are not known. Both conserved end residues are part of each CDR3. Each record gives: V gene, J gene, clone size, D gene, CDR3 protein, CDR3 DNA. The D gene is left open where the match is weak. Only some rows state a clone size, as once, few, many or a class for expanded clones.

V: TRBV6-5
J: TRBJ2-7
size: NA
D: TRBD2
CDR3: CASSYSGTRLAEQYF
DNA: TGTGCCAGCAGTTACTCGGGGACTAGACTTGCCGAGCAGTACTTC

V: TRBV20-1
J: TRBJ1-6
size: few
D: NA
CDR3: CSARTGTGNSPLHF
DNA: TGCAGTGCTAGAACCGGGACGGGGAATTCACCCCTCCACTTT

V: TRBV4-1
J: TRBJ1-3
size: few
D: TRBD1
CDR3: CASSLADRISGNTIYF
DNA: TGCGCCAGCAGCCTTGCGGACAGGATCTCTGGAAACACCATATATTTT

V: TRBV18
J: TRBJ2-1
size: NA
D: NA
CDR3: CASSSKRTDNEQFF
DNA: TGTGCCAGCTCATCAAAAAGGACAGACAATGAGCAGTTCTTC

V: TRBV7-6
J: TRBJ2-7
size: few
D: TRBD2
CDR3: CASSLTGTSGPYEQYF
DNA: TGTGCCAGCAGCTTGACCGGGACTAGCGGGCCCTACGAGCAGTACTTC

V: TRBV7-9
J: TRBJ1-2
size: NA
D: TRBD1
CDR3: CASIPGQGSGYTF
DNA: TGTGCCAGCATACCGGGACAGGGCAGCGGCTACACCTTC

V: TRBV7-2
J: TRBJ1-2
size: NA
D: NA
CDR3: CASSFPPNGYTF
DNA: TGTGCCAGCAGCTTCCCCCCGAATGGCTACACCTTC

V: TRBV18
J: TRBJ1-2
size: NA
D: TRBD1
CDR3: CASQNRTGSLGYTF
DNA: TGTGCCAGCCAAAACAGGACAGGGAGTCTTGGCTACACCTTC

V: TRBV3-1
J: TRBJ2-5
size: NA
D: TRBD2
CDR3: CASSPSASGQETQYF
DNA: TGTGCCAGCAGCCCCTCGGCTAGCGGTCAAGAGACCCAGTACTTC

V: TRBV12-3/TRBV12-4
J: TRBJ1-5
size: NA
D: TRBD1
CDR3: CASSARTGEGVPQHF
DNA: TGTGCCAGCAGTGCCCGGACAGGGGAAGGAGTGCCCCAGCATTTT

V: TRBV20-1
J: TRBJ2-5
size: NA
D: NA
CDR3: CSASRGSGETQYF
DNA: TGCAGTGCTAGTAGAGGATCCGGAGAGACCCAGTACTTC

V: TRBV15
J: TRBJ1-2
size: NA
D: TRBD1
CDR3: CATSREEAGGGYTF
DNA: TGTGCCACCAGCAGAGAGGAAGCAGGGGGGGGCTACACCTTC

V: TRBV12-3/TRBV12-4
J: TRBJ1-2
size: NA
D: NA
CDR3: CASSYRDVRGYTF
DNA: TGTGCCAGCAGTTACAGGGATGTAAGAGGCTACACCTTC

V: TRBV18
J: TRBJ1-6
size: NA
D: NA
CDR3: CASSPAGARSPLHF
DNA: TGTGCCAGCTCACCAGCTGGGGCTCGGTCACCCCTCCACTTT

V: TRBV7-9
J: TRBJ1-4
size: NA
D: TRBD1
CDR3: CDSSKRDRSNEKLFF
DNA: TGTGACAGCAGCAAGAGGGACAGGAGTAATGAAAAACTGTTTTTT

V: TRBV7-9
J: TRBJ2-1
size: NA
D: TRBD1
CDR3: CASSLEGTGANEQFF
DNA: TGTGCCAGCAGCTTAGAGGGGACAGGGGCCAATGAGCAGTTCTTC

V: TRBV11-2
J: TRBJ2-7
size: few
D: TRBD2
CDR3: CASSLDLDTSGGPSYEQYF
DNA: TGTGCCAGCAGCTTAGATTTAGATACTAGCGGGGGGCCGTCCTACGAGCAGTACTTC

V: TRBV5-1
J: TRBJ1-2
size: NA
D: NA
CDR3: CASSLTGNDGYTF
DNA: TGCGCCAGCAGCCTAACAGGGAACGATGGCTACACCTTC

V: TRBV5-6
J: TRBJ1-5
size: NA
D: NA
CDR3: CASSFSQGRGNQPQHF
DNA: TGTGCCAGCAGCTTTTCCCAGGGTCGAGGCAATCAGCCCCAGCATTTT

V: TRBV7-9
J: TRBJ2-1
size: NA
D: TRBD2
CDR3: CASSSAPGVGLDEQFF
DNA: TGTGCCAGCAGCTCAGCCCCGGGGGTGGGACTAGATGAGCAGTTCTTC

V: TRBV12-3/TRBV12-4
J: TRBJ2-3
size: few
D: NA
CDR3: CASTLFGGTDTQYF
DNA: TGTGCCAGCACCCTCTTCGGGGGCACAGATACGCAGTATTTT

V: TRBV7-9
J: TRBJ1-2
size: few
D: TRBD1
CDR3: CASSLSTGLPYGYTF
DNA: TGTGCCAGCAGCTTATCGACAGGGCTTCCATATGGCTACACCTTC

V: TRBV6-2/TRBV6-3
J: TRBJ2-3
size: NA
D: NA
CDR3: CASSYQGRLFSTDTQYF
DNA: TGTGCCAGCAGTTACCAGGGCCGCCTATTTAGCACAGATACGCAGTATTTT

V: TRBV19
J: TRBJ1-5
size: NA
D: TRBD1
CDR3: CASSDGQGKGNQPQHF
DNA: TGTGCCAGTAGTGACGGACAGGGGAAGGGCAATCAGCCCCAGCATTTT

V: TRBV2
J: TRBJ1-5
size: NA
D: TRBD1
CDR3: CASSDNRGLGNQPQHF
DNA: TGTGCCAGCAGTGACAACAGGGGGCTGGGCAATCAGCCCCAGCATTTT